This TCR beta chain was sequenced during a study of T cell responses to AZD1222 COVID-19 vaccine. Concerning this clone itself: The antigen remains unidentified.

Whole-study findings and limits: Only after the peak T cell response were repertoires sampled.

Data came from immunoSEQ multiplex PCR; TCRdb stores just in-frame clones and leaves some out. The data hold some 180,000 clones, with 90% to 95% observed a single time. The junction had 11 bases not matched to a gene; V was cut back by 5 bases and J by 6 bases. Germline loops: CDR1 SGHTA, CDR2 FQGTGA. The CDR3 contains 17 residues. This sample comprised peripheral blood, obtained 28 days after the second dose of the MenACWY control vaccine. The rearrangement joins TRBV7-3 to TRBJ2-7, with TRBD2 identical over 15 bases. This TCR came from an adult who received the MenACWY meningococcal vaccine as a control. The CDR3 sequence is CASSQGGLAGGPGEQYF. The CDR3 coding sequence is TGTGCCAGCAGCCAAGGGGGACTAGCGGGGGGTCCCGGCGAGCAGTACTTC.